The TCR beta chain described here comes from a study of T-cell memory formation after mild COVID-19 (dated by TCRdb to the early 2020s). Regarding the study in general: TCR sequence clusters from the two donors were largely donor specific. Longitudinal TCRalpha and TCRbeta repertoire sequencing tracked T-cell clones expanding and contracting after mild COVID-19 in a couple of donors. The cohort comprised two young, previously healthy adult volunteers, one female and one male. What the work shows at the level of the full study, not this receptor alone: Clones contracting from day 15 to 85 had balanced CD4/CD8 phenotypes, while a second wave expanding from day 15 to 37 was biased towards CD4+. The study covered only a couple of mild cases, and larger cohorts including severe cases with pre-infection samples were considered necessary. SARS-CoV-2 specificity of the second-wave clones peaking on day 37 was not confirmed. Some responding clones were detected in pre-infection memory, which suggested that pre-existing cross-reactive memory T cells had joined the SARS-CoV-2 response. Contracting CD4+ clones appeared mostly in the CM and EM memory subsets, whereas CD8+ clones were enriched in EMRA.

Cut back by 5 bases and 5 bases, the V and J ends lie 9 bases apart. CDR1 and CDR2 (LGHNA, YSLEER) derive from the germline V gene. Spanning cysteine to phenylalanine, the CDR3 consists of 13 amino acids. The CDR3 DNA has 39 bases and is translated from base 1. Ficoll-Paque density gradient centrifugation was used to isolate PBMCs. Reads for this sample came from an Illumina NovaSeq 6000. TCRalpha and TCRbeta cDNA libraries were built by 5'RACE with constant-segment primers, adding sample barcodes and unique molecular identifiers. RNA was extracted from every sample with Trizol reagent. Amplification of the libraries took two PCR steps, and the second step added a second sample barcode plus Illumina TruSeq adapters. Sequencing of libraries was performed on an Illumina NovaSeq with 2 x 150 bp paired-end reads. The authors' analysis ran thus. The reads were demultiplexed and collapsed into UMI-guided consensus sequences using migec v1.2.7. Using mixcr v2.1.11, the UMI consensuses were aligned to TRA and TRB V and J templates and assembled into clonotypes. A clonotype was counted as expanded or contracted only when both edgeR and NoisET called the clonotype significant, with the noise models trained on biological replicates. For edgeR calls, a false discovery rate-adjusted p below 0.01 and a log2 fold-change threshold of 1 were applied. As an exploratory analysis of dynamics, PCA with hierarchical clustering was applied to max-normalized trajectories of the 1000 most abundant clonotypes. Separately sequenced CD4+ and CD8+ repertoires were used to assign the CD4 or CD8 phenotype of responding clones. TCRdb applied fastp at Q25 and MiXCR to the public reads, then kept only in-frame beta chains. One record per CDR3 amino acid sequence lists the most common genes and DNA. The V and J calls were determined by TCRdb, not by the authors. The sample table holds fewer than 350,000 distinct CDR3 sequences, of which about a sixth were seen once. About 22% of the sample is taken by the ten largest.

A few counts support this clonotype. Its antigen has not been determined. No much larger clone exists at a distance of one base, and base qualities are not known. The clonotype was recovered from a man aged 18-30 years who had mild COVID-19 (a few samples of this study predate the infection). The sample titles of this study are shuffled in the database, so cell type and time point are left out; the donor was told from shared clones. The chain employs TRBV4-3 and TRBJ2-2; the D gene remains uncertain. Source material: PBMCs or a T cell subset sorted from them (not recorded which). The bases read TGCGCCAGCAGCTGGGTAGGGACCGGGGAGCTGTTTTTT. The resulting protein is CASSWVGTGELFF.